The next 8 T cell receptor beta chains were all read from a single sample in a study of blood T cell repertoires in COVID-19. Assay: immunoSEQ multiplex PCR; the TCRdb copy retains only in-frame clones and omits some. The profile shows around 480,000 clones, about 85% of them singletons. The sequenced sample consisted of PBMCs or T cells enriched from blood (not recorded which). The receptors here all came from a woman between 18 and 29 years old who had recovered from COVID-19.

This clone has a handful of counts. The gene calls are TRBV30 and TRBJ1-5, with unresolved D. This CDR3 has 17 amino acids. Between the trimmed V and J ends, which lost 2 bases and 0 bases, there was a span of 17 bases. Germline V gene data show CDR1 as GTSNPN and CDR2 as SVGIG (reference sequence). The DNA of the CDR3 is TGTGCCTGGAGTCCAGTCAGAGGCCCTTATAGCAATCAGCCCCAGCATTTT. Protein: CAWSPVRGPYSNQPQHF. The full variable domain, with the rest looked up from reference TRBV30 and TRBJ1-5, is SQTIHQWPATLVQPVGSPLSLECTVEGTSNPNLYWYRQAAGRGLQLLFYSVGIGQISSEVPQNLSASRPQDRQFILSSKKLLLSDSGFYLCAWSPVRGPYSNQPQHFGDGTRLSIL.

This chain uses TRBV19 with TRBJ1-1, with 8 positions matching TRBD1. The CDR3 length is 15 residues. Trimming removed 5 bases from V and 2 bases from J; junction bases left unmatched: 7. Germline loops: CDR1 LNHDA, CDR2 SQIVND (reference sequence). CDR3 protein: CASSLMTGANTEAFF. The CDR3 nucleotides read TGTGCCAGTAGTCTGATGACAGGGGCTAACACTGAAGCTTTCTTT.

The genes are TRBV21-1 and TRBJ2-7; TRBD1, the table's D call, lacks a check against the DNA. TRBV21-1 is termed a pseudogene. The CDR3 is made up of 13 amino acids. The CDR3, as DNA: TGTGCCCTCCCCCCGGGCAGGGTAAACGAGCAGTACTTC. This translates into CALPPGRVNEQYF.

V gene TRBV7-9 combines with J gene TRBJ1-2; weak D call: TRBD1 (5 bases). Per the germline V gene, CDR1 is SEHNR and CDR2 is FQNEAQ (reference sequence). Trimming removed 5 bases at V and 6 bases at J, with 10 bases between. The CDR3 sequence is 12 residues long. CDR3: CASSPGGDGYTF. The CDR3 bases are TGTGCCAGCAGCCCGGGGGGGGATGGCTACACCTTC.

The chain uses TRBV5-1 and TRBJ2-2; 8 bases agree with TRBD1. Per germline, CDR1 SGHRS and CDR2 YFSETQ. The CDR3 sequence is 17 residues long. V lost 4 bases, J lost 1 base, and 9 bases stayed unmatched. In DNA form, the CDR3 reads TGCGCCAGCAGCCTCTCAACCGGGACAGGGAACACCGGGGAGCTGTTTTTT. Translation: CASSLSTGTGNTGELFF.

For the CDR3, the DNA is TGTGCCAGTACCACGGGACTTAGCGGGGGGAAGCAGTTCTTC. Translation: CASTTGLSGGKQFF. V usage is TRBV19 and J usage is TRBJ2-1; 10 bases line up with TRBD2. The length of the CDR3 is 14 residues. Germline lookup yields CDR1 LNHDA and CDR2 SQIVND (reference sequence). The V gene end was trimmed by 7 bases and the J gene end by 11 bases; junction bases not matched to a gene: 11.

The chain joins TRBV5-6 to TRBJ1-2; a possible D gene is TRBD1 (5 bases). The CDR3 consists of 12 residues. The V end lost 6 bases, the J end lost 5 bases, and 11 bases lay between the germline ends. CDR1 and CDR2 (germline): SGHDT, YYEEEE. The CDR3 nucleotides are TGTGCCAGCACTGAAGGGGTTTATGGCTACACCTTC. Translating gives CASTEGVYGYTF. The full variable domain, completed using reference TRBV5-6 and TRBJ1-2, is DAGVTQSPTHLIKTRGQQVTLRCSPKSGHDTVSWYQQALGQGPQFIFQYYEEEERQRGNFPDRFSGHQFPNYSSELNVNALLLGDSALYLCASTEGVYGYTFGSGTRLTVV.

The chain joins TRBV3-1 (or the pseudogene TRBV3-2) to TRBJ1-3; D not resolved. Germline V lookup: CDR1 LGHDT, CDR2 YNNKEL (reference sequence). The CDR3 runs to 12 residues. V lost 5 bases and J lost 3, with 5 bases in between. CDR3 region: CASSSLGNTIYF. The CDR3 coding sequence is TGTGCCAGCAGCTCTCTTGGAAACACCATATATTTT.